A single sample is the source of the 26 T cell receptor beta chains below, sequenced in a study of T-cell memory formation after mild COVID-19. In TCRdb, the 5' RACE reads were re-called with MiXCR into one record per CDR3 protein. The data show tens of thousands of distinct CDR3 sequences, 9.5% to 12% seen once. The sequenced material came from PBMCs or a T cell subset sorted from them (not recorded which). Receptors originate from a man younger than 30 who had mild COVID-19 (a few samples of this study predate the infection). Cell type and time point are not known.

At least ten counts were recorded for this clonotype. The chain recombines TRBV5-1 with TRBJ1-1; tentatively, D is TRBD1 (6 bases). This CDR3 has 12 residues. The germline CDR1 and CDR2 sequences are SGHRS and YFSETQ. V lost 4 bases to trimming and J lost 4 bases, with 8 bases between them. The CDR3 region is CASSLRGTEAFF. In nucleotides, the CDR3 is TGCGCCAGCAGCCTCAGGGGCACTGAAGCTTTCTTT.

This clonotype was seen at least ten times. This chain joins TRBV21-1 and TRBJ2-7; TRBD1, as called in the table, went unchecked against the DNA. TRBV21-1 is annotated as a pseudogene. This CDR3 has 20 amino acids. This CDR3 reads CASTLKGLRDRDRALYEQYV. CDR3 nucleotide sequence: TGTGCCAGCACCCTTAAAGGTCTGCGAGATCGGGACAGGGCTCTCTACGAGCAGTACGTC.

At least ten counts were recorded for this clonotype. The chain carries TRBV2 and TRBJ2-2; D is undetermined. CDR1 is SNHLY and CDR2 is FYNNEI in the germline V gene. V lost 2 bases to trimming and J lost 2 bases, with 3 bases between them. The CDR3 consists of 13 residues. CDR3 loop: CASSESNTGELFF. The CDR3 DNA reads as TGTGCCAGCAGTGAAAGCAACACCGGGGAGCTGTTTTTT.

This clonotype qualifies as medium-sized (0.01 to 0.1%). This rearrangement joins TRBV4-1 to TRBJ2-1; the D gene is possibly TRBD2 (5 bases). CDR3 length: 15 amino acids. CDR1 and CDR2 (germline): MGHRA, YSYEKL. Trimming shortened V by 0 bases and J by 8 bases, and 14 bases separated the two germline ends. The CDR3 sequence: CASSQERRGVDEQFF. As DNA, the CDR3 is TGCGCCAGCAGCCAAGAGCGACGGGGAGTCGATGAGCAGTTCTTC.

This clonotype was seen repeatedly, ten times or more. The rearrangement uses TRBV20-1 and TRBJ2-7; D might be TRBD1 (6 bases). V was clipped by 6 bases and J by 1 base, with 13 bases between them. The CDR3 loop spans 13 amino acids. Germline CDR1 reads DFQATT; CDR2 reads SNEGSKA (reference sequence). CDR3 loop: CSAGPTGSYEQYF. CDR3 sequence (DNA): TGCAGTGCCGGACCTACAGGGTCCTACGAGCAGTACTTC.

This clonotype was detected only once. This CDR3 reads CATSRGRRLANTEAFF. CDR3 DNA: TGTGCCACCAGCAGGGGCCGGAGGTTGGCGAACACTGAAGCTTTCTTT. The V and J genes are TRBV15 and TRBJ1-1; no firm D call. This CDR3 is built from 16 residues. The V gene's germline CDR1 is LNHNV and CDR2 YYDKDF (reference sequence). The ends were cut back, 3 bases at V and 1 base at J, with 15 bases in the middle.

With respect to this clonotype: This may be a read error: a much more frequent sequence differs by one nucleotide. The CDR3 nucleotides are TGTGCTAGCAGCTTGGGGGGGACTAACACAGATACGCAGTATTTT. This translates into CASSLGGTNTDTQYF. The chain combines TRBV7-7 with TRBJ2-3, with TRBD2 matching 7 bases. Germline V gives CDR1 SSHAT, CDR2 FNYEAQ (reference sequence). The CDR3 is made up of 15 amino acids.

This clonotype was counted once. The CDR3 protein is CASSQPQRAGGRSDTQYF. The CDR3 nucleotides read TGTGCCAGCAGCCAGCCCCAACGAGCGGGGGGGCGTTCGGATACGCAGTATTTT. The J gene is TRBJ2-3, the V gene TRBV7-2, with 10 positions matching TRBD2. J gave up 6 bases and V 5 bases, and 17 bases lay outside the gene matches. The CDR3 has 18 amino acids. Germline-derived CDR1 and CDR2 are SGHTA and FQGNSA.

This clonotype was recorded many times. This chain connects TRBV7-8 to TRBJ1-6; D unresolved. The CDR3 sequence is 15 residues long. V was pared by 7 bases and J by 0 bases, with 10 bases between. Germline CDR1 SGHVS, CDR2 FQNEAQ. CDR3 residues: CASIRGSSYNSPLHF. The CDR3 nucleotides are TGTGCCAGCATTAGAGGGAGCTCCTATAATTCACCCCTCCACTTT.

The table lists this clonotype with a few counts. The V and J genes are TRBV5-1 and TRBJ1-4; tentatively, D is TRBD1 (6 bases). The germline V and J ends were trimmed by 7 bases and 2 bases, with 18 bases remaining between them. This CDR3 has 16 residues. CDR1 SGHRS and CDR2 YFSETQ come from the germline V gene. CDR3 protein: CASGEGQLVTNEKLFF. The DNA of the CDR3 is TGCGCCAGCGGAGAAGGACAGTTGGTTACTAATGAAAAACTGTTTTTT.

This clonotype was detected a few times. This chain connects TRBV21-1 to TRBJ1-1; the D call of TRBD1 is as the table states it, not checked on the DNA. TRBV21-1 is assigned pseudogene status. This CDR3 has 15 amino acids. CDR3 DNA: TGTGCCAGCACACGGGACAGGGACGTAGACACTGAAGCTTTCTTT. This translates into CASTRDRDVDTEAFF.

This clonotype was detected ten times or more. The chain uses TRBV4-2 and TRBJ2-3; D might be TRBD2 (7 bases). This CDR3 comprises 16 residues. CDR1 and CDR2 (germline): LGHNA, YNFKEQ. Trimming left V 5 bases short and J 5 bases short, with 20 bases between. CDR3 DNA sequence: TGTGCCAGCAGCGCCGGTCGGGGGGCCCAGTTAGATACGCAGTATTTT. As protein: CASSAGRGAQLDTQYF.

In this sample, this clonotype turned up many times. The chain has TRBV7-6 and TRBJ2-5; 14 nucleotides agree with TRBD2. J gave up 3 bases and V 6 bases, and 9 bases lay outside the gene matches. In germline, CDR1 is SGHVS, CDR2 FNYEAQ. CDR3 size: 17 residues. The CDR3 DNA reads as TGTGCCAGCAGTCCGGGACTAGCGGGAGATTCAGAAGAGACCCAGTACTTC. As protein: CASSPGLAGDSEETQYF.

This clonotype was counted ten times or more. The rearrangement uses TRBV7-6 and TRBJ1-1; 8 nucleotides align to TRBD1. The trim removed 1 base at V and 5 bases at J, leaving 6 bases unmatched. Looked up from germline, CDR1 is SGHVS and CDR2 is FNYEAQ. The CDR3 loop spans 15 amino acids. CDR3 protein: CASSLGTGLKTEAFF. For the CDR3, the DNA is TGTGCCAGCAGCTTAGGGACAGGGTTAAAGACTGAAGCTTTCTTT.

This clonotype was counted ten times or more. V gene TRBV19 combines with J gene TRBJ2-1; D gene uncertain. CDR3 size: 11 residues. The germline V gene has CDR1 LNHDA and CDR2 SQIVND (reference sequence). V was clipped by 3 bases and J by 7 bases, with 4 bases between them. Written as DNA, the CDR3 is TGTGCCAGTAGTATTTGGAATGAGCAGTTCTTC. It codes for CASSIWNEQFF.

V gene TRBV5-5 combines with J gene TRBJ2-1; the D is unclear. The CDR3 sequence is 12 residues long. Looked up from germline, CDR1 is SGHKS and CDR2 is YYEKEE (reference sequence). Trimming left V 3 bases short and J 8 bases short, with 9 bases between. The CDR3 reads CASSYRIDEQFF. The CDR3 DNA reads TGTGCCAGCAGCTATAGGATCGATGAGCAGTTCTTC.

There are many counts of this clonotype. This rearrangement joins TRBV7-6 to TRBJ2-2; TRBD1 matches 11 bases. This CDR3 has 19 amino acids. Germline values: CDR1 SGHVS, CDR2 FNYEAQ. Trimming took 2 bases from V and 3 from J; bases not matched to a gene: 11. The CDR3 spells CASSLYPGTGGADTGELFF. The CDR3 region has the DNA TGTGCCAGCAGCTTATATCCCGGGACAGGGGGGGCAGACACCGGGGAGCTGTTTTTT.

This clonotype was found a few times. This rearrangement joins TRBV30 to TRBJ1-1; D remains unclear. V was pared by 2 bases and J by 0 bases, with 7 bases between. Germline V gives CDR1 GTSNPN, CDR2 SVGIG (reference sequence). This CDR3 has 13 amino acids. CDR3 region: CAWSLQLNTEAFF. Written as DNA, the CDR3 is TGTGCCTGGAGTTTACAGTTGAACACTGAAGCTTTCTTT.

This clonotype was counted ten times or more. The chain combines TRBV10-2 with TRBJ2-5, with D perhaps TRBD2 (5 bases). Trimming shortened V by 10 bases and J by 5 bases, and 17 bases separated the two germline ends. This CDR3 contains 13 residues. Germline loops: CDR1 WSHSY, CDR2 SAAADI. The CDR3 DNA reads TGCGCCACCGCTTCGGACTCAAGGGAGACCCAGTACTTC. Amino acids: CATASDSRETQYF.

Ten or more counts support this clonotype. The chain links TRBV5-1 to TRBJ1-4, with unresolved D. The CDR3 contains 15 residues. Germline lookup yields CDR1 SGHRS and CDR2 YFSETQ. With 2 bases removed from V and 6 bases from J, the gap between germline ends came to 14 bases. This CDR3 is CASSFFPGEDEKLFF. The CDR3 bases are TGCGCCAGCAGCTTCTTTCCCGGTGAGGATGAAAAACTGTTTTTT. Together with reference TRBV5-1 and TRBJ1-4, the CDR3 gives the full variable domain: KAGVTQTPRYLIKTRGQQVTLSCSPISGHRSVSWYQQTPGQGLQFLFEYFSETQRNKGNFPGRFSGRQFSNSRSEMNVSTLELGDSALYLCASSFFPGEDEKLFFGSGTQLSVL.

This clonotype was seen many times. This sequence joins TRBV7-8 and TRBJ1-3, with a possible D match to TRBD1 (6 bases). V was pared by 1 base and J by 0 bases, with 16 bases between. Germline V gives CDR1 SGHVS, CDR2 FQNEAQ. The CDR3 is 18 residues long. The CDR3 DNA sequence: TGTGCCAGCAGCTTAGGTTGGGGGCCGCGTCGCTCTGGAAACACCATATATTTT. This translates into CASSLGWGPRRSGNTIYF. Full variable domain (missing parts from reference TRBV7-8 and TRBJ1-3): GAGVSQSPRYKVAKRGQDVALRCDPISGHVSLFWYQQALGQGPEFLTYFQNEAQLDKSGLPSDRFFAERPEGSVSTLKIQRTQQEDSAVYLCASSLGWGPRRSGNTIYFGEGSWLTVV.

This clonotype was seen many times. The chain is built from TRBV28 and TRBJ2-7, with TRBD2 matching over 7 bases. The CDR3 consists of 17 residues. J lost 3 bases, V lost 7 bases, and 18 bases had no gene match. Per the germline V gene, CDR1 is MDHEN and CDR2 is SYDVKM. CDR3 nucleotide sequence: TGTGCCAGCAACGCCGGGGGGTGGGCACCGCCATTCTACGAGCAGTACGTC. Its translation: CASNAGGWAPPFYEQYV.

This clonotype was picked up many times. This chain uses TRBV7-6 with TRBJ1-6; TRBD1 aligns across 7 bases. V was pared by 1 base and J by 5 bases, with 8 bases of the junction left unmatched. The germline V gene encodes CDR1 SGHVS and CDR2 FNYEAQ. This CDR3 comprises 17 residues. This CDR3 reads CASSLVQMTGNNSPLHF. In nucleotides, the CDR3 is TGTGCCAGCAGCTTAGTCCAGATGACAGGGAATAATTCACCCCTCCACTTT. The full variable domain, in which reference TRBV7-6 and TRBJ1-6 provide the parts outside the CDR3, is GAGVSQSPRYKVTKRGQDVALRCDPISGHVSLYWYRQALGQGPEFLTYFNYEAQQDKSGLPNDRFSAERPEGSISTLTIQRTEQRDSAMYRCASSLVQMTGNNSPLHFGNGTRLTVT.

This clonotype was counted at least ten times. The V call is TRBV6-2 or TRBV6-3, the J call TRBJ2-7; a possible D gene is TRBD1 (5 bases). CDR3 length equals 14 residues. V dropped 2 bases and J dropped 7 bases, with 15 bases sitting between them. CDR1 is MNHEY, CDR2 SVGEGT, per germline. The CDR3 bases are TGTGCCAGCAGTTACGGGCCAGGGCGATGGGAGCAGTACGTC. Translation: CASSYGPGRWEQYV.

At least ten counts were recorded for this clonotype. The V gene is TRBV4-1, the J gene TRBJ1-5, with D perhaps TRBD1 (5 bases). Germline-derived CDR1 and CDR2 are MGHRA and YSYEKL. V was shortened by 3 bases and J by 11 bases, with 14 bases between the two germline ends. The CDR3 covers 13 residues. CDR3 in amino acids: CASSHDPQGSQHF. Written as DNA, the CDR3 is TGCGCCAGCAGCCACGACCCCCAGGGTTCCCAGCATTTT.

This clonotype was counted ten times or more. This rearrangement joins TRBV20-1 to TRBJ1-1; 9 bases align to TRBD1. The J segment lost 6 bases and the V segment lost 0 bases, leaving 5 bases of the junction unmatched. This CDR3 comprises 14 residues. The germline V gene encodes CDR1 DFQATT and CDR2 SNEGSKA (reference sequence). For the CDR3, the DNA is TGCAGTGCTAGAGAGTCGGGGACAGGGCCTGAAGCTTTCTTT. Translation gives CSARESGTGPEAFF.